This T cell receptor beta chain is from a study of cytomegalovirus exposure and HLA in healthy donors. Study summary: A prior study identified approximately 120 million unique TCR beta sequences from some 200 million T cells.

Vbeta (60) and Jbeta (13) primers were used in the PCR. Repertoires were generated with immunoSEQ multiplex PCR, while TCRdb's copy carries only in-frame clones and drops some. The sample includes roughly 79,000 clones, 74% of them seen just once. V was pared by 3 bases and J by 4 bases, with 12 bases between. Per the germline V gene, CDR1 is SGHVS and CDR2 is FQNEAQ. CDR3 length equals 15 residues. Healthy bone marrow donors made up the cohort. The chain combines TRBV7-8 with TRBJ2-2, with D possibly being TRBD2 (6 bases). The sample was PBMCs. This TCR was recovered from a woman between 50 and 59 years old in good health and CMV-seropositive. CDR3 protein: CASSLEGPVTGELFF. The DNA of the CDR3 is TGTGCCAGCAGCTTGGAGGGCCCGGTCACCGGGGAGCTGTTTTTT.